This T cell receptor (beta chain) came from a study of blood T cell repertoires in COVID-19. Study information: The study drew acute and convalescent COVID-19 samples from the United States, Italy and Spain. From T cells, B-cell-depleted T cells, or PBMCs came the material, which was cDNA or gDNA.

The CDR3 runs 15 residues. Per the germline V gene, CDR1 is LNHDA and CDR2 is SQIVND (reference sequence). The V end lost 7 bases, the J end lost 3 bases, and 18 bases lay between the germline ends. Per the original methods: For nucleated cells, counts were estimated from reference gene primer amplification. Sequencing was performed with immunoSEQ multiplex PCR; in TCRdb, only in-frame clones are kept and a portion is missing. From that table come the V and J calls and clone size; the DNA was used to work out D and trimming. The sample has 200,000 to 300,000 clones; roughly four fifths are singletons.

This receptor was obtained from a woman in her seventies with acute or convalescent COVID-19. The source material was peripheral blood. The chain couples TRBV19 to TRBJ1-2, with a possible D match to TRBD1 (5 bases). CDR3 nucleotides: TGTGCCAGTAACCGTTTGGGGGGGTTCGACTATGGCTACACCTTC. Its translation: CASNRLGGFDYGYTF.